This T cell receptor (beta chain) was sequenced in a study of cytomegalovirus exposure and HLA in healthy donors. General observations from the study: A few CMV-associated chains were confirmed in vitro to be specific for CMV antigens.

This clone showed up just a few times. The antigen is unknown. The PCR ran on 60 Vbeta and 13 Jbeta primers. Only in-frame clones appear in the TCRdb table, and some are missing; sequencing was by immunoSEQ multiplex PCR. The sample lists 150,000 to 200,000 clones, roughly four fifths occurring once. Specimen: PBMCs. The receptor's source is a woman in her fifties or sixties in good health and CMV-seronegative.

The CDR3 loop reads CASSFTGEVGNEQFF. The CDR3 coding sequence is TGCGCCAGCAGCTTTACAGGTGAAGTCGGCAATGAGCAGTTCTTC. The genes are TRBV5-1 and TRBJ2-1; D may be TRBD1 (5 bases). The CDR3 runs 15 residues. Germline V gene sequence: CDR1 SGHRS, CDR2 YFSETQ. V was pared by 2 bases and J by 6 bases, with 15 bases between.